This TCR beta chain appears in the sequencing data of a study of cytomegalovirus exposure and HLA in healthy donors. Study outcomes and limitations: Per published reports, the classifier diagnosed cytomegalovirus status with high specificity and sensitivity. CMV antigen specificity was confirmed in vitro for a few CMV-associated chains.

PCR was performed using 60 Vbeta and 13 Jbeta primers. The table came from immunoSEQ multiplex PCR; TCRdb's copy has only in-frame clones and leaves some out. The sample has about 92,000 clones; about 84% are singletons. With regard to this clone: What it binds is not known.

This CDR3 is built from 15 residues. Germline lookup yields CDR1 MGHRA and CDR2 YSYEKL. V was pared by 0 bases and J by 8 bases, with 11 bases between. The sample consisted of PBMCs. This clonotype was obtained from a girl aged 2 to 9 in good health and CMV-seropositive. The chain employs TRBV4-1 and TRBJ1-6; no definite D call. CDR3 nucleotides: TGCGCCAGCAGCCAAGATGCCCCCAACTATTCACCCCTCCACTTT. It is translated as CASSQDAPNYSPLHF.